One sample yielded the 13 T cell receptor beta chains listed below, sequenced in a study of blood T cells in healthy people across ages. It was with a sample-barcoded 5' primer and a J-beta primer mix that a second PCR of roughly 6 to 12 cycles was run. TCRdb ran MiXCR on the 5' RACE reads and lists one entry per CDR3 protein. The sample consists of hundreds of thousands of distinct CDR3 sequences, 25% to 30% of them appearing once. What was sequenced was blood. The receptor set was obtained from a woman in her 70s in good health.

The gene calls are TRBV5-4 and TRBJ2-5; 10 bases fit TRBD2. This CDR3 is built from 14 residues. V lost 2 bases and J lost 3; bases outside the gene matches: 1. Germline V gives CDR1 SGHNT, CDR2 YYREEE (reference sequence). The CDR3: CASSFGLAEETQYF. The CDR3, as DNA: TGTGCCAGCAGCTTCGGACTAGCGGAAGAGACCCAGTACTTC.

This chain uses TRBV20-1 with TRBJ2-3, with D tentatively TRBD2 (5 bases). Trimming removed 2 bases from V and 0 bases from J, with 12 bases in between. Germline assignment: CDR1 DFQATT and CDR2 SNEGSKA (reference sequence). CDR3 length: 15 amino acids. The CDR3 protein is CSARPLSGSTDTQYF. DNA of the CDR3: TGCAGTGCTAGACCCCTCTCGGGGAGCACAGATACGCAGTATTTT.

This clonotype was seen a handful of times. The junction does not match germline at one end; this may be a read error. The rearrangement joins TRBV12-3 or TRBV12-4 to TRBJ2-3, with 9 positions matching TRBD2. The CDR3 spans 16 residues. The CDR3 DNA follows: TGTGCCAGCAGTCTAGCGGGGAATACCCCCGCAGATACGCAGTATTTT. Encoded protein: CASSLAGNTPADTQYF.

This clonotype was detected ten times or more. The V call is TRBV3-1, the J call TRBJ2-5; 13 nucleotides agree with TRBD2. V gave up 3 bases and J gave up 1 base; unmatched junction bases: 2. Per the germline V gene, CDR1 is LGHDT and CDR2 is YNNKEL (reference sequence). The CDR3 runs 16 residues. The chain's CDR3 is CASSQRTSGSQETQYF. The CDR3 bases are TGTGCCAGCAGCCAGAGGACTAGCGGGAGCCAAGAGACCCAGTACTTC.

This clonotype was found once. The chain employs TRBV5-1 and TRBJ1-1; unclear D gene. Germline lookup yields CDR1 SGHRS and CDR2 YFSETQ. This CDR3 spans 13 amino acids. V was cut by 5 bases and J by 1 base, with 9 bases left in between. CDR3 residues: CASRTGTNTEAFF. The CDR3 DNA reads TGCGCCAGCAGGACGGGAACGAACACTGAAGCTTTCTTT.

The V and J genes are TRBV20-1 and TRBJ2-5; D is tentatively TRBD1 or TRBD2 (5 bases each). With the DNA end fitting TRBJ2-7 better, the J assignment may be wrong. CDR1 and CDR2 (germline): DFQATT, SNEGSKA (reference sequence). CDR3 length equals 13 residues. CDR3 sequence (DNA): TGCAGTGCTCATCCGGGACCCGCAACCGAGCAGTACTTC. As protein: CSAHPGPATEQYF.

This clonotype came up a few times. The CDR3 protein is CASNLGFGTGELFF. The CDR3 region has the DNA TGTGCCAGCAACCTGGGGTTTGGGACCGGGGAGCTGTTTTTT. The chain has TRBV7-2 and TRBJ2-2; no clear D. V was clipped by 7 bases and J by 5 bases, with 14 bases between them. The germline V gene encodes CDR1 SGHTA and CDR2 FQGNSA. The CDR3 extends over 14 amino acids.

This chain joins TRBV28 and TRBJ2-3; D unclear. This CDR3 comprises 12 residues. V dropped 5 bases and J dropped 7 bases, with 10 bases sitting between them. Per germline, CDR1 MDHEN and CDR2 SYDVKM. In nucleotides, the CDR3 is TGTGCCAGCAGTCTAATACGGAATACGCAGTATTTT. The encoded protein is CASSLIRNTQYF. Using reference TRBV28 and TRBJ2-3 for the parts outside the CDR3, the full variable domain is DVKVTQSSRYLVKRTGEKVFLECVQDMDHENMFWYRQDPGLGLRLIYFSYDVKMKEKGDIPEGYSVSREKKERFSLILESASTNQTSMYLCASSLIRNTQYFGPGTRLTVL.

This clonotype was seen just once. The chain carries TRBV24-1 and TRBJ2-1; 9 bases fit TRBD2. Germline V gene sequence: CDR1 KGHDR, CDR2 SFDVKD. Trimming took 4 bases from V and 5 from J; bases not matched to a gene: 5. The length of the CDR3 is 15 residues. This CDR3 is CATSDPAGGHNEQFF. CDR3 DNA sequence: TGTGCCACCAGTGACCCAGCGGGAGGACACAATGAGCAGTTCTTC.

This clonotype was counted between two and nine times. The chain uses TRBV20-1 and TRBJ2-7, with a tentative D call TRBD2 (7 bases). The germline gives CDR1 DFQATT, CDR2 SNEGSKA (reference sequence). This CDR3 has 14 residues. V was pared by 3 bases and J by 5 bases, with 17 bases between. The DNA of the CDR3 is TGCAGTGCTAGGTTGGGAGGGGGGACGAACGAGCAGTACTTC. It codes for CSARLGGGTNEQYF.

The chain has TRBV20-1 and TRBJ2-7; D remains ambiguous. The length of the CDR3 is 11 residues. With 6 bases removed from V and 3 bases from J, the gap between germline ends came to 9 bases. Germline values: CDR1 DFQATT, CDR2 SNEGSKA (reference sequence). As DNA, the CDR3 is TGCAGTGCCACCGACATCTACGAGCAGTACTTC. Translating it yields CSATDIYEQYF.

There are a few counts of this clonotype. This CDR3 reads CSVPGRLNTDTQYF. The DNA for the CDR3 is TGCAGCGTTCCAGGGAGGTTGAACACAGATACGCAGTATTTT. V usage is TRBV29-1 and J usage is TRBJ2-3, with a possible D match to TRBD2 (6 bases). Per the germline V gene, CDR1 is SQVTM and CDR2 is ANQGSEA. The CDR3 length is 14 residues. V gave up 5 bases and J gave up 2 bases, with 14 bases separating them.

The V gene is TRBV6-2 or TRBV6-3, the J gene TRBJ1-2; TRBD1 matches at 8 bases. V lost 4 bases, J lost 3 bases, and 7 bases stayed unmatched. The germline V gene has CDR1 MNHEY and CDR2 SVGEGT. CDR3 length equals 15 residues. The CDR3 DNA follows: TGTGCCAGCAGTTCTGGACAGGGACCGTACTATGGCTACACCTTC. This translates into CASSSGQGPYYGYTF.